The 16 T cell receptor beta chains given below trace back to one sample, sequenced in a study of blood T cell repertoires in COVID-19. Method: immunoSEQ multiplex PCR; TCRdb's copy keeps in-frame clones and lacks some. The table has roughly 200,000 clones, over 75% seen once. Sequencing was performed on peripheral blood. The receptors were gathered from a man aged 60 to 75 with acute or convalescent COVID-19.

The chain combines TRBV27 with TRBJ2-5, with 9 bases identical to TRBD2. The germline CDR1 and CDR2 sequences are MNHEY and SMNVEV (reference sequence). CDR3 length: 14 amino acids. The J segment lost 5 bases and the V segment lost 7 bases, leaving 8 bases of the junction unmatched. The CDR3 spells CASTRLAGQETQYF. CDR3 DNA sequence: TGTGCCAGCACACGGCTAGCGGGACAGGAGACCCAGTACTTC.

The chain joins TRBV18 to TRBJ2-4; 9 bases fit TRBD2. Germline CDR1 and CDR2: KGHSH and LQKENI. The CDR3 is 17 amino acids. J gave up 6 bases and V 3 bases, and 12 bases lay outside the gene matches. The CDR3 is CASSPLTSGILGNIQYF. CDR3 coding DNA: TGTGCCAGCTCACCCCTGACTAGCGGAATATTGGGAAACATTCAGTACTTC.

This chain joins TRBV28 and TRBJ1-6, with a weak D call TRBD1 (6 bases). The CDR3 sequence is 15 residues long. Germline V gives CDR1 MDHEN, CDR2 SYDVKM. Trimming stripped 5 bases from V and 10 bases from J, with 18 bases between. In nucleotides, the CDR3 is TGTGCCAGCAGTCCCTCGGACAGAGATACCTCACCCCTCCACTTT. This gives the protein CASSPSDRDTSPLHF.

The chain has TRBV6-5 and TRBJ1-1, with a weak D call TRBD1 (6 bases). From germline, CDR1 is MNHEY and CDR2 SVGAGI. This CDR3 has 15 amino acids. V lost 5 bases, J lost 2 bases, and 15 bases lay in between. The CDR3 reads CASSQTGFTNTEAFF. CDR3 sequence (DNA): TGTGCCAGCAGTCAGACAGGATTTACAAACACTGAAGCTTTCTTT.

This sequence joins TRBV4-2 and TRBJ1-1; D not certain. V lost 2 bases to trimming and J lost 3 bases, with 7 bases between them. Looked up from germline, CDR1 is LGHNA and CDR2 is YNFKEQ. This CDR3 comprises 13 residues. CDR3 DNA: TGTGCCAGCAGCCAACGCGGGGACACTGAAGCTTTCTTT. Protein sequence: CASSQRGDTEAFF.

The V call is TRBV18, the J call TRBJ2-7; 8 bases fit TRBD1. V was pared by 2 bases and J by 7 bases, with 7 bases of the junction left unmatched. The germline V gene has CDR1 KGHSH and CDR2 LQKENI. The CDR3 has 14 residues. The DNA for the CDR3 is TGTGCCAGCTCACCAGACAGGGGCCCCTCGGAGCAGTACTTC. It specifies CASSPDRGPSEQYF.

CDR3 nucleotide sequence: TGTGCCAGCAGCTTAGCTAGCGGGAGTCAAGAGACCCAGTACTTC. It specifies CASSLASGSQETQYF. The V gene is TRBV7-2, the J gene TRBJ2-5; 9 nucleotides align to TRBD2. CDR1 SGHTA and CDR2 FQGNSA come from the germline V gene. The CDR3 spans 15 residues. J gave up 2 bases and V 0 bases, and 1 base lay outside the gene matches.

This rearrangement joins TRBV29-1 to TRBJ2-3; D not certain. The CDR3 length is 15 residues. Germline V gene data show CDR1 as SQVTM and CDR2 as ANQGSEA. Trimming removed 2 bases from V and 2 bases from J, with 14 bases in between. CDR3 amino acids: CSVETPHTPTDTQYF. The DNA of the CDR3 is TGCAGCGTTGAAACCCCACACACCCCCACAGATACGCAGTATTTT.

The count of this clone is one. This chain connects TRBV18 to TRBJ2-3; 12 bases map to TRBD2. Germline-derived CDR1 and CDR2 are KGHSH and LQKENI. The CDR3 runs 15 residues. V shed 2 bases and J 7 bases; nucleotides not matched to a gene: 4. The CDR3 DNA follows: TGTGCCAGCTCACCAAGACTAGCGGGAGTCAATACGCAGTATTTT. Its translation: CASSPRLAGVNTQYF.

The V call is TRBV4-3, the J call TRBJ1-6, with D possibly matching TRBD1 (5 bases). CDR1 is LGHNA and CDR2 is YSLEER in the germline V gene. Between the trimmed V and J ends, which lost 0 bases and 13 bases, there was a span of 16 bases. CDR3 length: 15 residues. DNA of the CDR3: TGCGCCAGCAGCCAAGAAAGGGGCCTCACGGCGCCCCTCCACTTT. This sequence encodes CASSQERGLTAPLHF.

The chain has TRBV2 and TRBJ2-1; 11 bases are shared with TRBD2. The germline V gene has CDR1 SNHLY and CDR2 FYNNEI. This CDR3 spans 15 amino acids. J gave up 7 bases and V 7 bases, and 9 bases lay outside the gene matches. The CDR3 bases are TGTGCCAGCAATATACTAGCGGGAGTAGGGAATGAGCAGTTCTTC. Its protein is CASNILAGVGNEQFF.

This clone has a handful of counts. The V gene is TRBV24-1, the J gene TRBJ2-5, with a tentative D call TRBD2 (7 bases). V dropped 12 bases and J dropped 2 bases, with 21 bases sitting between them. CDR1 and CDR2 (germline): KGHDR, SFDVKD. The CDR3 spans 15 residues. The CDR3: CAPRGGAAQQETQYF. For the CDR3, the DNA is TGTGCCCCTAGGGGGGGGGCCGCCCAACAAGAGACCCAGTACTTC.

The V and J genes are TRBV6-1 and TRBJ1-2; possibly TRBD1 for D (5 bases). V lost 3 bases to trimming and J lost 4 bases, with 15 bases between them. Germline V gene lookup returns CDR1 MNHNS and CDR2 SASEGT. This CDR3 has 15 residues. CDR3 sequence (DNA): TGTGCCAGCAGTGATAGATATGGGGCTGGCTATGGCTACACCTTC. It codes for CASSDRYGAGYGYTF.

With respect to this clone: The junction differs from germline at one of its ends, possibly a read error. The CDR3 is CASSLTSGGRSTDTQYF. CDR3 DNA: TGTGCCAGCAGTTTAACCTCAGGGGGACGAAGCACAGATACGCAGTATTTT. The chain joins TRBV7-3 to TRBJ2-3; TRBD1 matches 7 bases. Germline CDR1 SGHTA, CDR2 FQGTGA. This CDR3 region has 17 residues. The entire variable domain, with the rest obtained from reference TRBV7-3 and TRBJ2-3, is as follows: GAGVSQTPSNKVTEKGKYVELRCDPISGHTALYWYRQSLGQGPEFLIYFQGTGAADDSGLPNDRFFAVRPEGSVSTLKIQRTERGDSAVYLCASSLTSGGRSTDTQYFGPGTRLTVL.

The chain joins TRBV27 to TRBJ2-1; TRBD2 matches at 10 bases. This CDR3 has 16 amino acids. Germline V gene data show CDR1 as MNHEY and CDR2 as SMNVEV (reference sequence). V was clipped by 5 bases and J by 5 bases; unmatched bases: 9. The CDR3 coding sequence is TGTGCCAGCAGTCCCCGCGGGACTAGCGCAAACAATGAGCAGTTCTTC. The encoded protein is CASSPRGTSANNEQFF.

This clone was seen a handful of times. CDR3 residues: CASRQGGGVETQYF. DNA for the CDR3: TGTGCCAGCAGACAGGGAGGGGGAGTAGAGACCCAGTACTTC. J is TRBJ2-5 and V is TRBV5-5; possible D gene TRBD2, 7 bases. From germline, CDR1 is SGHKS and CDR2 YYEKEE (reference sequence). The V end lost 5 bases, the J end lost 4 bases, and 15 bases lay between the germline ends. The CDR3 extends over 14 amino acids.